These T cell receptor beta chains were read from a single sample in a study of T cells in Graves' hyperthyroidism and ophthalmopathy. TCRdb recomputed calls from the multiplex PCR reads with MiXCR, one row per CDR3 protein. The sample lists more than 500,000 distinct CDR3 sequences; approximately 16% were seen once. Material: blood. The receptors shown here come from a woman aged 25 to 39 with Graves' ophthalmopathy. The CDR3 runs from the conserved cysteine through the conserved F or W. A D gene is named only where the DNA matches it firmly. Size is stated for part of the rows, as once, few or many counts, or as a class when the clone is expanded.

j_call clone_size d_call v_call cdr3_aa cdr3_nt
TRBJ1-2 - - TRBV28 CAIHDFGGYTF TGTGCCATACACGACTTCGGGGGCTACACCTTC
TRBJ2-3 few TRBD2 TRBV9 CASSAPSAGGPDTQYF TGTGCCAGCAGCGCCCCCTCGGCGGGAGGGCCCGATACGCAGTATTTT
TRBJ2-3 - TRBD2 TRBV20-1 CSAPTSGTDTQYF TGCAGTGCTCCGACTAGCGGAACAGATACGCAGTATTTT
TRBJ2-5 many - TRBV7-3 CASSLAPGEGTQYF TGTGCCAGCAGCTTAGCCCCAGGGGAAGGGACCCAGTACTTC
TRBJ2-1 - - TRBV5-1 CASSLVGEDEQFF TGCGCCAGCAGCTTGGTAGGCGAGGATGAGCAGTTCTTC
TRBJ2-1 many TRBD1 TRBV11-3 CASSATPTGDEQFF TGTGCCAGCAGCGCCACCCCGACAGGGGATGAGCAGTTCTTC
TRBJ1-2 few - TRBV19 CARIPDRTPNYGYTF TGTGCCAGGATCCCTGACAGGACGCCCAACTATGGCTACACCTTC
TRBJ2-7 - TRBD2 TRBV9 CASSLGLGIDEQYF TGTGCCAGCAGCCTGGGACTAGGGATTGACGAGCAGTACTTC
TRBJ2-1 many - TRBV6-1 CASSPTGYNEQFF TGTGCCAGCAGTCCCACGGGCTACAATGAGCAGTTCTTC
TRBJ2-1 few - TRBV7-9 CASSLVGASEQFF TGTGCCAGCAGCTTAGTTGGGGCGAGTGAGCAGTTCTTC
TRBJ2-2 - TRBD1 TRBV6-5 CASSYSGRGYTGELFF TGTGCCAGCAGTTACTCAGGCAGGGGGTATACCGGGGAGCTGTTTTTT
TRBJ1-5 many - TRBV7-2 CASSKYLSNQPQHF TGTGCCAGCAGCAAATACCTGAGCAATCAGCCCCAGCATTTT
TRBJ1-1 few TRBD1 TRBV11-2 CASSLTGGAGTEAFF TGTGCCAGCAGCCTGACAGGGGGCGCGGGCACTGAAGCTTTCTTT
TRBJ2-5 many TRBD2 TRBV27 CASSSSGSNQETQYF TGTGCCAGCAGTTCCAGCGGGAGTAACCAAGAGACCCAGTACTTC
TRBJ1-2 few - TRBV19 CASSIKSEGYGYTF TGTGCCAGTAGTATAAAGTCCGAGGGCTATGGCTACACCTTC
TRBJ2-1 - TRBD2 TRBV5-1 CASSFGLEGYNEQFF TGCGCCAGCAGCTTCGGACTAGAGGGATACAATGAGCAGTTCTTC
TRBJ2-2 few TRBD2 TRBV5-1 CANSLQRGHTGELFF TGCGCCAACAGCTTGCAGCGGGGACACACCGGGGAGCTGTTTTTT
TRBJ1-1 few - TRBV19 CASSRRRQENTEAFF TGTGCCAGTAGTAGACGACGACAGGAGAACACTGAAGCTTTCTTT
TRBJ2-6 - TRBD1 TRBV19 CASSIKRGQGATGANVLTF TGTGCCAGTAGTATCAAACGAGGACAGGGGGCGACAGGGGCCAACGTCCTGACTTTC
TRBJ1-2 few - TRBV12-3/TRBV12-4 CASSAPGAGYTF TGTGCCAGCAGTGCCCCAGGAGCTGGCTACACCTTC
TRBJ2-5 many TRBD2 TRBV11-2 CASSFPSGRRGETQYF TGTGCCAGCAGCTTCCCTAGCGGGAGGCGGGGAGAGACCCAGTACTTC
TRBJ2-1 - - TRBV20-1 CSARDHGRAGANNEQFF TGCAGTGCTAGAGATCACGGTCGGGCGGGCGCGAACAATGAGCAGTTCTTC
TRBJ2-7 many - TRBV4-3 CASSQDSPSGRGNYEQYF TGCGCCAGCAGCCAAGATTCCCCAAGCGGCAGGGGAAATTACGAGCAGTACTTC
TRBJ2-2 - - TRBV12-3/TRBV12-4 CASSYALSTGELFF TGTGCCAGCAGTTACGCACTCAGCACCGGGGAGCTGTTTTTT
TRBJ2-7 many TRBD1 TRBV20-1 CSAIRQGGSYEQYF TGCAGTGCGATCCGACAGGGGGGGTCCTACGAGCAGTACTTC
TRBJ2-7 many - TRBV30 CALSTPRMDSSYEQYF TGTGCCCTCAGCACTCCGCGGATGGACAGTTCCTACGAGCAGTACTTC
TRBJ2-7 - TRBD2 TRBV6-1 CASLAANYEQYF TGTGCCAGCCTAGCGGCGAACTACGAGCAGTACTTC
TRBJ2-1 many - TRBV20-1 CSARALRGPTYNEQFF TGCAGTGCTAGAGCCCTCAGGGGCCCCACATACAATGAGCAGTTCTTC
TRBJ2-2 - - TRBV20-1 CSARGTPRNTGELFF TGCAGTGCTCGCGGGACACCGAGAAACACCGGGGAGCTGTTTTTT
TRBJ1-5 many - TRBV18 CASSPLRTDSNQPQHF TGTGCCAGCTCACCACTGCGGACAGATAGCAATCAGCCCCAGCATTTT
TRBJ2-5 many TRBD2 TRBV12-3/TRBV12-4 CASSSSSGTQETQYF TGTGCCAGCAGTTCGTCTAGCGGGACCCAAGAGACCCAGTACTTC
TRBJ2-7 many TRBD2 TRBV5-6 CASSLGWAGGSYEQYF TGTGCCAGCAGCTTGGGTTGGGCGGGAGGCTCCTACGAGCAGTACTTC
TRBJ2-1 many - TRBV7-3 CASSPRPGSVPQMLHEQFF TGTGCCAGCAGCCCGAGACCTGGATCGGTACCCCAAATGTTGCATGAGCAGTTCTTC
TRBJ1-4 many - TRBV30 CAWSVVNEKLFF TGTGCCTGGAGTGTGGTGAATGAAAAACTGTTTTTT
TRBJ2-7 few TRBD2 TRBV7-9 CASSLAREGLVNEQYF TGTGCCAGCAGCTTAGCACGGGAGGGCCTGGTAAACGAGCAGTACTTC